This T cell receptor beta chain was recovered during a study of technical replicates of blood from a handful of donors. Here immunoSEQ multiplex PCR was the method, and the copy in TCRdb shows in-frame clones only, minus some. Among 75,000 to 100,000 clones listed, about 95% were seen once. Germline CDR1 and CDR2: MNHNS and SASEGT. V was cut by 3 bases and J by 3 bases, with 9 bases left in between. The CDR3 contains 15 residues. The chain recombines TRBV6-1 with TRBJ2-6, with D tentatively TRBD2 (5 bases). Sequencing used T cells isolated from PBMCs. The sequence was collected from a human donor in good health. The CDR3 spells CASSEFGDGANVLTF. The CDR3 DNA sequence: TGTGCCAGCAGTGAGTTCGGGGATGGGGCCAACGTCCTGACTTTC.